This entry lists 4 T cell receptor beta chains sequenced from one sample in a study of control samples from healthy donors and cancer patients. The method was immunoSEQ multiplex PCR; TCRdb's version includes in-frame clones alone and lacks a portion of them. The sample contains 98,000 or so clones, about 80% of which appear only once. Material for sequencing was blood. The source is a man younger than 30 in good health.

The chain links TRBV7-2 to TRBJ2-3, with 8 bases matching TRBD2. J was trimmed by 6 bases and V by 4 bases; bases with no gene match: 6. Germline assignment: CDR1 SGHTA and CDR2 FQGNSA. The CDR3 extends over 14 amino acids. DNA of the CDR3: TGTGCCAGCAGCTCCGCGAGACTAGCGGATACGCAGTATTTT. This translates into CASSSARLADTQYF. The full variable domain, its missing parts supplied by reference TRBV7-2 and TRBJ2-3, is GAGVSQSPSNKVTEKGKDVELRCDPISGHTALYWYRQSLGQGLEFLIYFQGNSAPDKSGLPSDRFSAERTGGSVSTLTIQRTQQEDSAVYLCASSSARLADTQYFGPGTRLTVL.

V and J are TRBV19 and TRBJ2-3, with D uncertain. Trimming took off 3 bases at V and 0 bases at J, with 16 bases between the two ends. This CDR3 is 17 amino acids long. Germline assignment: CDR1 LNHDA and CDR2 SQIVND (reference sequence). As DNA, the CDR3 is TGTGCCAGTAGTATGCCCTCTTGGGGATCTAGCACAGATACGCAGTATTTT. This encodes CASSMPSWGSSTDTQYF.

V gene TRBV5-1 combines with J gene TRBJ2-3, with 9 bases aligning to TRBD2. The trim removed 0 bases at V and 2 bases at J, leaving 10 bases unmatched. This CDR3 has 18 residues. Looked up from germline, CDR1 is SGHRS and CDR2 is YFSETQ. The CDR3 is CASSLGLAGLAPTDTQYF. CDR3 DNA sequence: TGCGCCAGCAGCTTGGGGCTAGCGGGACTAGCCCCCACAGATACGCAGTATTTT.

CDR3 residues: CASSLVNEQFF. The DNA of the CDR3 is TGTGCCAGCAGCTTAGTCAATGAGCAGTTCTTC. This chain connects TRBV7-9 to TRBJ2-1; D gene uncertain. Germline assignment: CDR1 SEHNR and CDR2 FQNEAQ (reference sequence). The CDR3 has 11 amino acids. The V gene lost 1 base and the J gene lost 6 bases, with 1 base spanning the gap.